A selection of T cell receptor beta chains follows, all from one sample in a study of Ad26.COV2.S vaccination and SARS-CoV-2 variants. Sequencing used immunoSEQ multiplex PCR; TCRdb keeps in-frame clones, though not all of them. The sample shows 400,000 to 500,000 clones, about 88% of them seen only once. The input for sequencing was peripheral blood, taken in a trial of Ad26.COV2.S vaccine versus placebo. The receptors stem from a person aged 18-65 years who received the Ad26.COV2.S COVID-19 vaccine or a placebo. Both conserved end residues are part of each CDR3. Each record gives: CDR3 protein, V gene, J gene.

CDR3 protein: CASSLVSGRNNQPQHF
V gene: TRBV7-2
J gene: TRBJ1-5

CDR3 protein: CASSLGRIEAFF
V gene: TRBV7-9
J gene: TRBJ1-1

CDR3 protein: CASSQDRPLYRGTSSYTF
V gene: TRBV3-1/TRBV3-2
J gene: TRBJ1-2

CDR3 protein: CASSSAGGNTEAFF
V gene: TRBV27
J gene: TRBJ1-1

CDR3 protein: CASSFGTPTDTQYF
V gene: TRBV7-9
J gene: TRBJ2-3

CDR3 protein: CASSPDRASGNTIYF
V gene: TRBV28
J gene: TRBJ1-3

CDR3 protein: CATRVEGTEAFF
V gene: TRBV6-1
J gene: TRBJ1-1

CDR3 protein: CASSPSRVTGYTF
V gene: TRBV11-2
J gene: TRBJ1-2

CDR3 protein: CASSEWTGSSGNTIYF
V gene: TRBV3-1/TRBV3-2
J gene: TRBJ1-3

CDR3 protein: CASSRPYSLQAFF
V gene: TRBV28
J gene: TRBJ1-1

CDR3 protein: CASSLEGSGLGTEAFF
V gene: TRBV7-9
J gene: TRBJ1-1

CDR3 protein: CASQRGANYGYTF
V gene: TRBV28
J gene: TRBJ1-2

CDR3 protein: CASETGSGNSPLHF
V gene: TRBV28
J gene: TRBJ1-6

CDR3 protein: CASSVDGGSATGELFF
V gene: TRBV9
J gene: TRBJ2-2

CDR3 protein: CASSVTGGSQETQYF
V gene: TRBV5-1
J gene: TRBJ2-5

CDR3 protein: CASSPWTGTNTGELFF
V gene: TRBV18
J gene: TRBJ2-2

CDR3 protein: CASSLGRGLNTGELFF
V gene: TRBV7-6
J gene: TRBJ2-2

CDR3 protein: CASSLAYGGGNEQFF
V gene: TRBV7-3
J gene: TRBJ2-1

CDR3 protein: CASSDGSYGYTF
V gene: TRBV6-5
J gene: TRBJ1-2

CDR3 protein: CASSQMTSGSVETQYF
V gene: TRBV5-5
J gene: TRBJ2-5

CDR3 protein: CASSEGTGASQPQHF
V gene: TRBV2
J gene: TRBJ1-5

CDR3 protein: CATSRDRDRSNQPQHF
V gene: TRBV15
J gene: TRBJ1-5

CDR3 protein: CASSLRGDSGANVLTF
V gene: TRBV7-2
J gene: TRBJ2-6

CDR3 protein: CASSLTIQVYYEQYF
V gene: TRBV3-1/TRBV3-2
J gene: TRBJ2-7

CDR3 protein: CASSLSVQGKIDEQYF
V gene: TRBV5-1
J gene: TRBJ2-7